A selection of T cell receptor beta chains follows, all from one sample in a study of Tregs in tolerant kidney transplant recipients. Only in-frame clones appear in the TCRdb table, and some are missing; sequencing was by immunoSEQ multiplex PCR. The sample includes just under 65,000 clones, approximately 98% seen only once; the top ten take around 0.34%. The source material was Tregs from blood, sampled before the transplant. The receptors originated from a human donor who received a combined kidney and bone marrow transplant. Each CDR3 is given without its conserved first and last residue.

TRBJ2-1	TRBV7-2	ASTNGTSGYNEQF
TRBJ2-1	TRBV18	ASSSGQGYNEQF
TRBJ2-7	TRBV12-5	ASGTSGKPSYEQY
TRBJ2-5	TRBV4-3	ASSRRQGYQETQY
TRBJ1-5	TRBV27	ASSLYSGVLNQPQH
TRBJ1-5	TRBV2	ASSPGAGQPQH
TRBJ1-1	TRBV19	ASSRQGITEAF
TRBJ2-3	TRBV7-3	ASSSGRGTQY
TRBJ2-1	TRBV7-9	ASSSLAGEHYNEQF
TRBJ1-1	TRBV6-6	ASKSGRHTEAF
TRBJ2-3	TRBV9	ASSSGGLGNTQY
TRBJ1-1	TRBV28	ASRTWGGSKGTEAF
TRBJ1-3	TRBV5-1	ASSAAPGNTIY
TRBJ2-2	TRBV19	ASSYPGGITGELF
TRBJ2-1	TRBV21-1	ASSKYQQGTREQF
TRBJ2-1	TRBV5-1	ASSLALSGSYSYNEQF
TRBJ1-2	TRBV7-9	ASSSPEGGNYGYT
TRBJ1-1	TRBV7-2	ASSSPGQGAKTEAF
TRBJ1-2	TRBV4-3	ASSQVGGAGYGYT
TRBJ2-3	TRBV29-1	SVEESGSSTDTQY
TRBJ1-3	TRBV21-1	ASSKWGGPHSGNTIY
TRBJ2-1	TRBV7-9	ASRDSGGAEGYNEQF
TRBJ2-7	TRBV6-5	ASSRDRAYEQY
TRBJ2-7	TRBV11-3	ASSLGSLGGDEQY
TRBJ1-1	TRBV28	ASSSTGKTEAF
TRBJ1-2	TRBV5-4	ASSPGTGTGYGYT
TRBJ2-5	TRBV4-2	ASSSPDRSQETQY